This T cell receptor (beta chain) appears in the sequencing data of a study of blood T cell repertoires in COVID-19. Looking at the study overall: COVID-19 samples from acute and convalescent phases originated in the United States, Italy and Spain.

In the original workflow: Amplification of reference gene primers provided the estimated nucleated cell counts. Here immunoSEQ multiplex PCR was the method, and the copy in TCRdb shows in-frame clones only, minus some. The V and J calls and clone size were taken over from that table, and D and trimming were inferred from the DNA. The sample consists of about 99,000 clones, about 86% of them appearing once. After removal of 2 bases from V and 8 bases from J, the junction contained 8 bases not matched to a gene. CDR1 is GTSNPN and CDR2 is SVGIG in the germline V gene (reference sequence). CDR3 length equals 14 residues.

Sequenced material: peripheral blood. The chain employs TRBV30 and TRBJ1-1; 10 nucleotides align to TRBD1. This sequence was found in a woman older than 75 with active or convalescent COVID-19. The CDR3 region is CAWSNYPGQGEAFF. CDR3 bases: TGTGCCTGGAGTAACTACCCGGGACAGGGGGAAGCTTTCTTT.